Listed here is a single T cell receptor beta chain. The record originates from a study of blood T cell repertoires in COVID-19. Here immunoSEQ multiplex PCR was the method, and the copy in TCRdb shows in-frame clones only, minus some. The profile covers 110,000 to 150,000 clones, with about four fifths appearing a single time and roughly 1.4% taken by the ten largest. The CDR3 has 15 amino acids. J lost 4 bases, V lost 4 bases, and 9 bases had no gene match. Germline V lookup: CDR1 LNHDA, CDR2 SQIVND (reference sequence). The clonotype comes from a human donor in a cohort sampled during active COVID-19. The sequenced sample consisted of peripheral blood. The chain links TRBV19 to TRBJ1-2; the match to TRBD1 covers 7 bases. CDR3: CASSRRGQTLYGYTF. The CDR3 nucleotides read TGTGCCAGTAGTAGGAGGGGACAGACCCTCTATGGCTACACCTTC.